This TCR beta chain was captured by sequencing in a study of blood T cell repertoires in COVID-19. Study overall: COVID-19 samples from acute and convalescent phases originated in the United States, Italy and Spain. PBMCs, B-cell-depleted T cells, or T cells provided the cDNA or gDNA that made up the material.

This CDR3 is built from 15 residues. V lost 0 bases to trimming and J lost 4 bases, with 9 bases between them. Germline CDR1 reads SGHTA; CDR2 reads FQGNSA. Authors' data handling: Amplifying reference gene primers gave estimates of nucleated cell counts. TCRdb's copy holds only in-frame clones and misses some; the assay was immunoSEQ multiplex PCR. The V and J calls and clone size come from that table; D and trimming were worked out from the DNA. Of 250,000 or so clones listed, more than 75% are singletons. The genes are TRBV7-2 and TRBJ1-4; D gene ambiguous. This TCR came from a middle-aged woman who had recovered from COVID-19. Material: peripheral blood. CDR3 sequence reads: CASSLAVGFNEKLFF. In nucleotides, the CDR3 is TGTGCCAGCAGCTTAGCGGTCGGGTTTAATGAAAAACTGTTTTTT. Combining the CDR3 with reference TRBV7-2 and TRBJ1-4 gives the whole variable domain GAGVSQSPSNKVTEKGKDVELRCDPISGHTALYWYRQSLGQGLEFLIYFQGNSAPDKSGLPSDRFSAERTGGSVSTLTIQRTQQEDSAVYLCASSLAVGFNEKLFFGSGTQLSVL.